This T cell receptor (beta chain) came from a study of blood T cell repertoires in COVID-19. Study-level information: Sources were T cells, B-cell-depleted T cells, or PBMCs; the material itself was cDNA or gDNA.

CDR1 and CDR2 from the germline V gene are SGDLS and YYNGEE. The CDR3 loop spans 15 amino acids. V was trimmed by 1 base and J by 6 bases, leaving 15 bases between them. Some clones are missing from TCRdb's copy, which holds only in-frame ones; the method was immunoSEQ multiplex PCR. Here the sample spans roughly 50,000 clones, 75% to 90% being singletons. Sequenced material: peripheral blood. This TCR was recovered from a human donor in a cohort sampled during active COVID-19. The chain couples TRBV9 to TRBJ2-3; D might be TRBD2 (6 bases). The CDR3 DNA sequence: TGTGCCAGCAGCGTAACAGGCGGGGTCGTGGATACGCAGTATTTT. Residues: CASSVTGGVVDTQYF.